This T cell receptor (beta chain) stems from a study of cytomegalovirus exposure and HLA in healthy donors. Study outcomes and limitations: The authors enumerated 180 or so TCR beta chains as linked to cytomegalovirus.

Note on this clone: The antigen is not known.

CDR3 length equals 16 residues. After removal of 5 bases from V and 6 bases from J, the junction contained 12 bases not matched to a gene. The V gene's germline CDR1 is MNHEY and CDR2 SMNVEV (reference sequence). The donors were part of the validation cohort of 100 to 150 subjects. That cohort was separate from the first cohort, which comprised roughly 670 subjects. Clones were read by immunoSEQ multiplex PCR, and TCRdb kept only the in-frame ones, dropping some. This repertoire shows roughly 150,000 clones, about 86% found once; its top ten account for 5.7%. Sequencing was performed on PBMCs. The clonotype originates from a woman aged 25-40 years in good health and CMV-seronegative. The chain recombines TRBV27 with TRBJ1-1; 10 positions agree with TRBD1. The CDR3 bases are TGTGCCAGCAGTCCGAGACAGGGGGCGGGATGGGCTGAAGCTTTCTTT. Its translation is CASSPRQGAGWAEAFF.